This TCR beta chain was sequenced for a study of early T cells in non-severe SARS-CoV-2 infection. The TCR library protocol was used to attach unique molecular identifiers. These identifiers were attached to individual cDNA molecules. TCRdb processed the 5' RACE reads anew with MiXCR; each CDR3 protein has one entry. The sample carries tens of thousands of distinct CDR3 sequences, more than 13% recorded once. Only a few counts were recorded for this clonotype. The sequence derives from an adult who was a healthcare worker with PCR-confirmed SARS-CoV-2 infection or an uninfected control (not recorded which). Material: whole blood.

The CDR3 here is CSVVRTGANVLTF. CDR3 sequence (DNA): TGCAGCGTTGTCAGGACTGGGGCCAACGTCCTGACTTTC. This rearrangement joins TRBV29-1 to TRBJ2-6; D is undetermined. This CDR3 is built from 13 residues. CDR1 is SQVTM, CDR2 ANQGSEA, per germline. V lost 4 bases and J 2 bases, leaving 6 bases between the germline ends.